These 13 T cell receptor beta chains share one sample of origin, sequenced in a study of OX40 agonist ivuxolimab in advanced cancers. The library was built by means of the immunoSEQ multiplex PCR assay. TCRdb limited this immuneACCESS table to in-frame rearrangements with V and J called. A share of clones is missing; checked studies link under half to unresolved V genes, and the rest is unexplained. The sample table shows 20,000 to 25,000 clones, and 65% to 85% are seen once. Roughly 24% of the sample lies in the top ten. Material: CD4+ or CD8+ T cells sorted from blood, obtained in a trial of the OX40 agonist ivuxolimab. These receptors were taken from an adult with an advanced solid tumor such as melanoma, head and neck, liver or kidney cancer.

The CDR3 sequence is CASSQGRWLNYGYTF. CDR3 DNA: TGTGCCAGCAGCCAAGGTCGATGGCTGAACTATGGCTACACCTTC. The chain has TRBV14 and TRBJ1-2; no reliable D call. CDR3 length: 15 amino acids. V shed 1 base and J shed 2 bases, with 11 bases lying between them. Germline V gives CDR1 SGHDN, CDR2 FVKESK.

The sample holds a few counts of this clone. The chain has TRBV7-9 and TRBJ2-7; 7 nucleotides agree with TRBD2. Germline V CDR1 and CDR2: SEHNR, FQNEAQ (reference sequence). The junction had 4 bases not matched to a gene; V was cut back by 4 bases and J by 7 bases. The CDR3 has 12 residues. DNA of the CDR3: TGTGCCAGCAGCTCAGCGGGGTGGGAGCAGTACTTC. Its translation: CASSSAGWEQYF.

V is TRBV5-4 and J is TRBJ2-1; 8 nucleotides line up with TRBD1. V dropped 2 bases and J dropped 6; count of bases not matched to a gene: 10. This CDR3 has 16 residues. Germline V gene data show CDR1 as SGHNT and CDR2 as YYREEE (reference sequence). In DNA form, the CDR3 reads TGTGCCAGCAGCTTCTCGGGACAGGCGACTATCAATGAGCAGTTCTTC. Its protein is CASSFSGQATINEQFF.

The rearrangement joins TRBV7-3 to TRBJ1-1; 9 bases fit TRBD1. V lost 4 bases and J lost 7; bases outside the gene matches: 1. The CDR3 contains 12 residues. Germline V gene sequence: CDR1 SGHTA, CDR2 FQGTGA. In nucleotides, the CDR3 is TGTGCCAGCAGCTCGGGACAGGGTGAAGCTTTCTTT. Encoded protein: CASSSGQGEAFF.

The chain recombines TRBV7-3 with TRBJ2-2; 9 nucleotides agree with TRBD1. This CDR3 comprises 15 residues. CDR1 is SGHTA and CDR2 is FQGTGA in the germline V gene. J gave up 5 bases and V 5 bases, and 6 bases lay outside the gene matches. The CDR3 here is CASSPTGGSTGELFF. In DNA form, the CDR3 reads TGTGCCAGCAGCCCGACAGGGGGTAGTACCGGGGAGCTGTTTTTT. The variable domain in full, completed from reference TRBV7-3 and TRBJ2-2, reads GAGVSQTPSNKVTEKGKYVELRCDPISGHTALYWYRQSLGQGPEFLIYFQGTGAADDSGLPNDRFFAVRPEGSVSTLKIQRTERGDSAVYLCASSPTGGSTGELFFGEGSRLTVL.

The chain links TRBV19 to TRBJ2-1; 7 bases are shared with TRBD2. Per germline, CDR1 LNHDA and CDR2 SQIVND (reference sequence). The CDR3 is 14 amino acids. The V gene end was trimmed by 7 bases and the J gene end by 3 bases; junction bases not matched to a gene: 6. CDR3 sequence (DNA): TGTGCCAGTAAGGGTAGCGGGTACTACAATGAGCAGTTCTTC. Amino acids: CASKGSGYYNEQFF.

The V call is TRBV5-6, the J call TRBJ1-3, with 8 bases fitting TRBD1. CDR3 size: 17 residues. V lost 0 bases, J lost 0 bases, and 5 bases stayed unmatched. Germline CDR1 is SGHDT and CDR2 is YYEEEE. CDR3 DNA sequence: TGTGCCAGCAGCTTGGGGACAGGGTATAGCTCTGGAAACACCATATATTTT. Its protein product is CASSLGTGYSSGNTIYF.

This clone occurred a few times. The sample has other DNA sequences that encode this CDR3 too. The CDR3 loop reads CASSLGRETQYF. Written as DNA, the CDR3 is TGTGCCAGCAGTTTAGGCCGAGAGACCCAGTACTTC. V and J are TRBV27 and TRBJ2-5; D is unclear. Germline-derived CDR1 and CDR2 are MNHEY and SMNVEV (reference sequence). CDR3 size: 12 residues. V was cut by 2 bases and J by 4 bases, with 5 bases left in between.

This chain uses TRBV7-2 with TRBJ1-1; maybe TRBD1 (5 bases). The CDR3 extends over 13 amino acids. Germline values: CDR1 SGHTA, CDR2 FQGNSA. The V and J ends lost 1 base and 5 bases respectively, with 8 bases between them. The CDR3 sequence: CASSLVSGTEAFF. The CDR3 region has the DNA TGTGCCAGCAGCTTAGTATCAGGGACTGAAGCTTTCTTT. The full variable domain, rest sourced from reference TRBV7-2 and TRBJ1-1, is GAGVSQSPSNKVTEKGKDVELRCDPISGHTALYWYRQSLGQGLEFLIYFQGNSAPDKSGLPSDRFSAERTGGSVSTLTIQRTQQEDSAVYLCASSLVSGTEAFFGQGTRLTVV.

The rearrangement uses TRBV18 and TRBJ2-1; unclear D gene. The germline V gene encodes CDR1 KGHSH and CDR2 LQKENI. V was shortened by 5 bases and J by 10 bases, with 12 bases between the two germline ends. This CDR3 contains 12 residues. Written as DNA, the CDR3 is TGTGCCAGCTCATCGACGACAAGGGAGCAGTTCTTC. It encodes CASSSTTREQFF.

Within the sample, this clone is medium-sized. The rearrangement links TRBV18 to TRBJ2-4; D call uncertain. CDR3 length equals 14 residues. The germline V gene has CDR1 KGHSH and CDR2 LQKENI. V was cut by 2 bases and J by 0 bases, with 5 bases left in between. The CDR3 sequence: CASSPTEAKNIQYF. The CDR3 DNA reads as TGTGCCAGCTCACCAACTGAAGCCAAAAACATTCAGTACTTC. Using reference TRBV18 and TRBJ2-4 for the parts outside the CDR3, the full variable domain is NAGVMQNPRHLVRRRGQEARLRCSPMKGHSHVYWYRQLPEEGLKFMVYLQKENIIDESGMPKERFSAEFPKEGPSILRIQQVVRGDSAAYFCASSPTEAKNIQYFGAGTRLSVL.

This clone was picked up a small number of times. This rearrangement joins TRBV2 to TRBJ2-7; D may match TRBD1 or TRBD2 (5 bases each). This CDR3 is built from 15 residues. The V end lost 7 bases, the J end lost 3 bases, and 19 bases lay between the germline ends. Germline V lookup: CDR1 SNHLY, CDR2 FYNNEI. The CDR3 DNA reads as TGTGCCAGCACCCCCGGGACCGTTGTGGACTACGAGCAGTACTTC. It codes for CASTPGTVVDYEQYF.

There are a few counts of this clone. The chain is built from TRBV7-8 and TRBJ2-7; a weak D match, TRBD2 (6 bases). The CDR3 length is 14 residues. Trimming removed 5 bases at V and 6 bases at J, with 17 bases between. Germline lookup yields CDR1 SGHVS and CDR2 FQNEAQ. This CDR3 is CASSSLASGSEQYF. In DNA, the CDR3 is TGTGCCAGCAGCAGCCTAGCGTCGGGGAGCGAGCAGTACTTC.